This entry features one T cell receptor beta chain sequence. Its target is not known. The sample is drawn from a study of T cell responses to AZD1222 COVID-19 vaccine. Study-wide results and caveats: The study found Spike-specific TCR breadth and depth rose after two AZD1222 doses.

This CDR3 comprises 13 residues. V gave up 5 bases and J gave up 2 bases; unmatched junction bases: 2. Germline V gene data show CDR1 as SGHRS and CDR2 as YFSETQ. Clones were sequenced by immunoSEQ multiplex PCR, and TCRdb holds only the in-frame ones, with some missing. The top ten clones hold over 1.5% of a sample with roughly 150,000 clones, approximately 91% of them seen once. The gene calls are TRBV5-1 and TRBJ2-3, with 7 bases that match TRBD1. Material: peripheral blood, obtained on day 0 of AZD1222 vaccination. The receptor comes from an adult in good health. CDR3 nucleotides: TGCGCCAGCAGTGGGACAGTCACAGATACGCAGTATTTT. It yields the protein CASSGTVTDTQYF.